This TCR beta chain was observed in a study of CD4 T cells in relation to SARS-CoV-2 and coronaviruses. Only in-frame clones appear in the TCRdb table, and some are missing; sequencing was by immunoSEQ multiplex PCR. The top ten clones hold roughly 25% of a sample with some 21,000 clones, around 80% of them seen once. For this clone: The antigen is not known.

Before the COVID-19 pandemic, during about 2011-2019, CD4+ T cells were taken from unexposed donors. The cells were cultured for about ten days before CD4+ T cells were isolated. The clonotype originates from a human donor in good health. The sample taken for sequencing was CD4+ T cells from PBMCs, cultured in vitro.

The CDR3 DNA reads TGTGCCAGCAGCCGGACTAGCACTGGCAATGAGCAGTTCTTC. Translated, it gives CASSRTSTGNEQFF. This rearrangement joins TRBV3-1 (or the pseudogene TRBV3-2) to TRBJ2-1; 8 bases align to TRBD2. CDR3 length equals 14 residues. From germline, CDR1 is LGHDT and CDR2 YNNKEL (reference sequence). V was pared by 4 bases and J by 6 bases, with 5 bases of the junction left unmatched.